The 25 T cell receptor beta chains in this list originate from one sample, sequenced in a study of cytomegalovirus exposure and HLA in healthy donors. The PCR had 60 Vbeta and 13 Jbeta primers. Sequencing used immunoSEQ multiplex PCR; TCRdb keeps in-frame clones, though not all of them. The profile shows approximately 190,000 clones, 80% to 90% of them singletons. Sequenced material: PBMCs. These receptors were collected from a man aged 30 to 39 in good health and CMV-seronegative.

The genes are TRBV9 and TRBJ2-2, with 8 bases matching TRBD2. Germline V CDR1 and CDR2: SGDLS, YYNGEE. The CDR3 loop spans 16 amino acids. V was pared by 3 bases and J by 0 bases, with 4 bases of the junction left unmatched. The CDR3 DNA reads as TGTGCCAGCAGCGCCCGGACTAGCCCGAACACCGGGGAGCTGTTTTTT. It specifies CASSARTSPNTGELFF.

For this clone: One junction end does not reproduce the germline sequence, and a read error may be involved. This chain links TRBV7-9 with TRBJ2-7; 10 positions match TRBD1. Looked up from germline, CDR1 is SEHNR and CDR2 is FQNEAQ (reference sequence). The CDR3 covers 17 residues. CDR3 sequence reads: CSSSLMQGQGENYEQYF. CDR3 sequence (DNA): TGTTCCAGCAGCTTAATGCAAGGACAGGGGGAGAACTACGAGCAGTACTTC.

The chain carries TRBV28 and TRBJ1-2; D is possibly TRBD1 (5 bases). In germline, CDR1 is MDHEN, CDR2 SYDVKM. V was clipped by 7 bases and J by 2 bases, with 14 bases between them. The CDR3 is made up of 14 amino acids. The CDR3 coding sequence is TGTGCCAGCATCCAGGGTTTGGGCAACTATGGCTACACCTTC. Its protein product is CASIQGLGNYGYTF.

This sequence joins TRBV29-1 and TRBJ2-1; 7 bases agree with TRBD1. V was pared by 3 bases and J by 1 base, with 6 bases of the junction left unmatched. CDR1 is SQVTM and CDR2 is ANQGSEA in the germline V gene. The CDR3 is 15 amino acids. The DNA of the CDR3 is TGCAGCGTTGACCATGGCAGGGGGTCCTACAATGAGCAGTTCTTC. This encodes CSVDHGRGSYNEQFF.

This clone was counted once. The rearrangement links TRBV9 to TRBJ2-2; TRBD2 matches at 7 bases. This CDR3 spans 15 amino acids. The trim removed 3 bases at V and 6 bases at J, leaving 8 bases unmatched. Germline V gene lookup returns CDR1 SGDLS and CDR2 YYNGEE. DNA for the CDR3: TGTGCCAGCAGCGCTCCCCTTGGGGGGGCCGGGGAGCTGTTTTTT. Amino acids: CASSAPLGGAGELFF.

The chain couples TRBV28 to TRBJ2-3; 13 bases fit TRBD2. The J segment lost 6 bases and the V segment lost 6 bases, leaving 12 bases of the junction unmatched. Germline CDR1 reads MDHEN; CDR2 reads SYDVKM. The CDR3 length is 17 residues. The CDR3 sequence is CASSLPTSGGEWDTQYF. CDR3 DNA: TGTGCCAGCAGCCTCCCCACTAGCGGGGGGGAGTGGGATACGCAGTATTTT. The full variable domain, in which reference TRBV28 and TRBJ2-3 provide the parts outside the CDR3, is DVKVTQSSRYLVKRTGEKVFLECVQDMDHENMFWYRQDPGLGLRLIYFSYDVKMKEKGDIPEGYSVSREKKERFSLILESASTNQTSMYLCASSLPTSGGEWDTQYFGPGTRLTVL.

This clone appeared once. The rearrangement links TRBV14 to TRBJ2-7; the match to TRBD1 covers 10 bases. CDR1 SGHDN and CDR2 FVKESK come from the germline V gene. The CDR3 sequence is 16 residues long. The junction had 11 bases not matched to a gene; V was cut back by 4 bases and J by 5 bases. CDR3 nucleotides: TGTGCCAGCAGCCCAGTACCGGGACAGGGGTCCCACGAGCAGTACTTC. This encodes CASSPVPGQGSHEQYF. Full variable domain (missing parts from reference TRBV14 and TRBJ2-7): EAGVTQFPSHSVIEKGQTVTLRCDPISGHDNLYWYRRVMGKEIKFLLHFVKESKQDESGMPNNRFLAERTGGTYSTLKVQPAELEDSGVYFCASSPVPGQGSHEQYFGPGTRLTVT.

This chain links TRBV5-1 with TRBJ2-5, with TRBD1 matching 7 bases. The germline V gene has CDR1 SGHRS and CDR2 YFSETQ. The ends lost 0 bases at V and 1 base at J; junction bases unmatched: 6. The CDR3 has 16 amino acids. CDR3 residues: CASSLGQGSLQETQYF. CDR3 sequence (DNA): TGCGCCAGCAGCTTGGGACAGGGAAGCCTCCAAGAGACCCAGTACTTC.

This CDR3 reads CASSLETGSRDTIYF. The CDR3 DNA sequence: TGTGCCAGCAGCTTGGAGACAGGGAGTAGGGACACCATATATTTT. V gene TRBV7-2 combines with J gene TRBJ1-3; 7 nucleotides line up with TRBD1. There are 15 residues in the CDR3. J lost 8 bases, V lost 3 bases, and 10 bases had no gene match. Germline V CDR1 and CDR2: SGHTA, FQGNSA.

This chain connects TRBV23-1 to TRBJ1-5, with TRBD1 as a possible D gene (5 bases). TRBV23-1 is an ORF, with its function uncertain. CDR3 length: 15 residues. The V end lost 4 bases, the J end lost 7 bases, and 17 bases lay between the germline ends. The CDR3 loop is CASSLFRADGQPQHF. In DNA, the CDR3 is TGCGCCAGCAGTCTATTCAGGGCGGACGGCCAGCCCCAGCATTTT.

As concerns this clone: Sequence at one end of the junction differs from germline and may be a read error. The chain carries TRBV11-3 and TRBJ1-1, with no clear D. This CDR3 is 14 amino acids long. Per the germline V gene, CDR1 is SGHNT and CDR2 is YENEEA. Here the CDR3 DNA reads TGTGCTAGCAGCTTAGGACCTACGGGCACTGAAGCTTTCTTT. Its protein is CASSLGPTGTEAFF. Full variable domain (outside the CDR3, taken from reference TRBV11-3 and TRBJ1-1): EAGVVQSPRYKIIEKKQPVAFWCNPISGHNTLYWYLQNLGQGPELLIRYENEEAVDDSQLPKDRFSAERLKGVDSTLKIQPAELGDSAVYLCASSLGPTGTEAFFGQGTRLTVV.

CDR3 loop: CASRLDPDSYEQFF. The DNA for the CDR3 is TGCGCCAGCAGACTAGACCCGGACAGCTATGAGCAGTTCTTC. This chain links TRBV10-1 with TRBJ2-1; tentatively, D is TRBD1 (6 bases). Germline V CDR1 and CDR2: WNHNN, SYGVQD (reference sequence). There are 14 residues in the CDR3. Trimming left V 6 bases short and J 8 bases short, with 17 bases between.

Only one count was recorded for this clone. Sequence at one end of the junction differs from germline and may be a read error. V gene TRBV7-7 combines with J gene TRBJ2-5; 13 nucleotides agree with TRBD2. The CDR3 runs to 16 residues. CDR1 and CDR2 (germline): SSHAT, FNYEAQ (reference sequence). This chain's CDR3 is CASSAGGLAGQETQYF. In nucleotides, the CDR3 is TGTGCTAGCAGCGCCGGGGGACTAGCGGGGCAAGAGACCCAGTACTTC.

On this clone: One end of the junction does not line up with germline, which may come from a read error. J is TRBJ2-3 and V is TRBV7-7, with D possibly matching TRBD1 (6 bases). This CDR3 is 16 amino acids long. Germline values: CDR1 SSHAT, CDR2 FNYEAQ (reference sequence). The CDR3 DNA is TGTGCTAGCAGCCCCTCCAGGGGCGTTAGCACAGATACGCAGTATTTT. Its protein is CASSPSRGVSTDTQYF.

This sequence joins TRBV19 and TRBJ1-5, with D hard to call. Trimming pared 7 bases from V and 4 bases from J, leaving 11 bases between. This CDR3 has 13 amino acids. The germline V gene has CDR1 LNHDA and CDR2 SQIVND (reference sequence). The CDR3 coding sequence is TGTGCCAGTACCGGTCCCGATAATCAGCCCCAGCATTTT. Its protein is CASTGPDNQPQHF.

The CDR3 protein is CASITRGGRDVSPLHF. The CDR3 nucleotides are TGTGCCAGCATCACACGGGGCGGGAGGGATGTGTCACCCCTCCACTTT. The chain links TRBV2 to TRBJ1-6, with TRBD1 as a possible D gene (5 bases). This CDR3 comprises 16 residues. Germline values: CDR1 SNHLY, CDR2 FYNNEI. V was cut by 7 bases and J by 10 bases, with 23 bases left in between.

V is TRBV29-1 and J is TRBJ2-3, with 8 bases lining up with TRBD2. Germline V gene data show CDR1 as SQVTM and CDR2 as ANQGSEA. The CDR3 spans 14 residues. The V gene end was trimmed by 4 bases and the J gene end by 4 bases; junction bases not matched to a gene: 7. As DNA, the CDR3 is TGCAGCGTTGGTCTAAATAGCGGGGCAGATACGCAGTATTTT. Protein: CSVGLNSGADTQYF.

This clone was seen a single time. The V and J genes are TRBV4-1 and TRBJ2-7; D remains ambiguous. CDR1 is MGHRA and CDR2 is YSYEKL in the germline V gene. Trimming cost V 0 bases and J 3 bases, with 6 bases left between them. The length of the CDR3 is 13 residues. CDR3 DNA: TGCGCCAGCAGCCAAGACAGGATCTACGAGCAGTACTTC. This gives the protein CASSQDRIYEQYF.

The rearrangement links TRBV7-9 to TRBJ1-2, with D uncertain. V was shortened by 3 bases and J by 7 bases, with 9 bases between the two germline ends. There are 12 residues in the CDR3. Germline CDR1 reads SEHNR; CDR2 reads FQNEAQ (reference sequence). CDR3 in amino acids: CASSFTRVGYTF. CDR3 nucleotide sequence: TGTGCCAGCAGCTTTACCCGGGTTGGCTACACCTTC.

This chain links TRBV5-4 with TRBJ1-3, with D unresolved. With 6 bases removed from V and 2 bases from J, the gap between germline ends came to 9 bases. The CDR3 extends over 13 amino acids. Germline V gene sequence: CDR1 SGHNT, CDR2 YYREEE (reference sequence). The CDR3 region is CASTLPPGNTIYF. CDR3 bases: TGTGCCAGCACCCTTCCCCCTGGAAACACCATATATTTT.

The chain uses TRBV5-6 and TRBJ2-5, with D possibly matching TRBD2 (6 bases). Germline V gene data show CDR1 as SGHDT and CDR2 as YYEEEE. This CDR3 spans 15 amino acids. The ends were cut back, 3 bases at V and 2 bases at J, with 14 bases in the middle. The CDR3 nucleotides are TGTGCCAGCAGCTCGATAGGGCTAGCGCAAGAGACCCAGTACTTC. Protein product: CASSSIGLAQETQYF.

The rearrangement links TRBV27 to TRBJ2-1; TRBD2 matches 13 bases. CDR1 is MNHEY and CDR2 is SMNVEV in the germline V gene (reference sequence). V dropped 5 bases and J dropped 8; count of bases not matched to a gene: 15. There are 18 residues in the CDR3. Written as DNA, the CDR3 is TGTGCCAGCAGTCCGGGACTAGCGGGACTGAACGATCTTGATGAGCAGTTCTTC. It specifies CASSPGLAGLNDLDEQFF.

The CDR3 reads CASSVGTSEYNEQFF. CDR3 coding DNA: TGTGCCAGCAGCGTCGGGACTAGCGAGTACAATGAGCAGTTCTTC. This chain uses TRBV9 with TRBJ2-1; 10 nucleotides match TRBD2. CDR3 length: 15 residues. V shed 2 bases and J 4 bases; nucleotides not matched to a gene: 3. Germline-derived CDR1 and CDR2 are SGDLS and YYNGEE.

This chain uses TRBV7-9 with TRBJ2-1; a possible D gene is TRBD1 (5 bases). The germline V gene has CDR1 SEHNR and CDR2 FQNEAQ (reference sequence). This CDR3 spans 14 amino acids. Trimming took 5 bases from V and 4 from J, leaving 12 bases between them. The CDR3: CASSTMTEYNEQFF. The CDR3 DNA is TGTGCCAGCAGCACTATGACAGAGTACAATGAGCAGTTCTTC.

To note about this clone: Other DNA sequences within the sample encode an identical CDR3. The chain recombines TRBV5-8 with TRBJ1-5; D unclear. The length of the CDR3 is 15 residues. Looked up from germline, CDR1 is SGHTS and CDR2 is YDEGEE. V lost 0 bases, J lost 6 bases, and 13 bases lay in between. In DNA form, the CDR3 reads TGTGCCAGCAGCTTGGCTTACAGAGCTCTTCAGCCCCAGCATTTT. This translates into CASSLAYRALQPQHF.